The 28 T cell receptor beta chains listed next were all sequenced from one sample in a study of shared clonotypes between healthy human individuals. Clones were sequenced by immunoSEQ multiplex PCR, and TCRdb holds only the in-frame ones, with some missing. The sample holds millions of clones, around 94% seen once. Sequencing was carried out using naive CD4+ T cells sorted from blood. Subset here: CD45RA+ positively selected. The source is a man younger than 35 in good health.

The rearrangement uses TRBV28 and TRBJ1-5; TRBD1 matches at 7 bases. V shed 4 bases and J 6 bases; nucleotides not matched to a gene: 12. Germline loops: CDR1 MDHEN, CDR2 SYDVKM. This CDR3 comprises 16 residues. For the CDR3, the DNA is TGTGCCAGCAGTTGGGGCGGATACAGGGGAAGTCAGCCCCAGCATTTT. It is translated as CASSWGGYRGSQPQHF.

The rearrangement uses TRBV19 and TRBJ1-2; D might be TRBD1 (6 bases). Trimming pared 6 bases from V and 10 bases from J, leaving 21 bases between. This CDR3 comprises 14 residues. Germline V CDR1 and CDR2: LNHDA, SQIVND (reference sequence). CDR3 region: CASSPNAGGTAYTF. In DNA form, the CDR3 reads TGTGCCAGTAGCCCTAACGCCGGGGGCACTGCCTACACCTTC.

As concerns this clone: Other nucleotide sequences from this sample produce the same CDR3. V is TRBV18 and J is TRBJ2-1; 11 nucleotides align to TRBD2. The CDR3 covers 14 residues. From germline, CDR1 is KGHSH and CDR2 LQKENI. The trim removed 3 bases at V and 6 bases at J, leaving 1 base unmatched. The chain's CDR3 is CASSPLAGGNEQFF. The DNA for the CDR3 is TGTGCCAGCTCACCGCTAGCGGGGGGCAATGAGCAGTTCTTC.

The chain is built from TRBV19 and TRBJ2-7; D may be TRBD1 (6 bases). Trimming cost V 1 base and J 3 bases, with 13 bases left between them. Germline CDR1 reads LNHDA; CDR2 reads SQIVND (reference sequence). The CDR3 runs 15 residues. The CDR3 bases are TGTGCCAGTAGTATAGGCCCCCAAGGGGGCTACGAGCAGTACTTC. It is translated as CASSIGPQGGYEQYF.

The chain combines TRBV29-1 with TRBJ2-3, with a weak D call TRBD2 (5 bases). The germline V gene has CDR1 SQVTM and CDR2 ANQGSEA. This CDR3 has 13 residues. The V end was cut by 1 base, the J end by 0 bases, with 5 bases between. In DNA, the CDR3 is TGCAGCGTTGAAGGGACTAGCACAGATACGCAGTATTTT. Translating it yields CSVEGTSTDTQYF.

The rearrangement joins TRBV25-1 to TRBJ2-7; a possible D gene is TRBD2 (5 bases). CDR1 and CDR2 from the germline V gene are MGHDK and SYGVNS. This CDR3 region has 15 residues. Deletions cut 1 base from V and 1 base from J, with 11 bases between. The CDR3 DNA sequence: TGTGCCAGCAGTGAATCGGGGTCCTCTTCCTACGAGCAGTACTTC. Its protein product is CASSESGSSSYEQYF.

In regard to this clone: The sample holds other DNA sequences that translate to the same CDR3. The chain combines TRBV5-4 with TRBJ2-5; D may correspond to TRBD1 or TRBD2 (6 bases each). The CDR3 consists of 12 residues. Trimming cost V 5 bases and J 5 bases, with 10 bases left between them. The germline gives CDR1 SGHNT, CDR2 YYREEE (reference sequence). In DNA, the CDR3 is TGTGCCAGCAGTAGGAGGGGGGAGACCCAGTACTTC. This encodes CASSRRGETQYF.

The chain uses TRBV27 and TRBJ2-3; a weak D match, TRBD2 (6 bases). Germline-derived CDR1 and CDR2 are MNHEY and SMNVEV (reference sequence). Deletions cut 6 bases from V and 2 bases from J, with 12 bases between. CDR3 length: 14 residues. CDR3 amino acids: CASSIGRPTDTQYF. DNA for the CDR3: TGTGCCAGCAGCATCGGGAGACCCACAGATACGCAGTATTTT.

As to this clone: Other DNA sequences in this specimen translate into the identical CDR3. This chain links TRBV18 with TRBJ1-2, with D possibly being TRBD1 (6 bases). The V end was cut by 3 bases, the J end by 6 bases, with 11 bases between. Germline loops: CDR1 KGHSH, CDR2 LQKENI. The CDR3 is made up of 13 amino acids. The CDR3 protein is CASSPRGGDGYTF. CDR3 in DNA: TGTGCCAGCTCACCGCGTGGGGGCGATGGCTACACCTTC.

With respect to this clone: Compared with germline, one end of the junction differs, possibly owing to a read error. The chain uses TRBV7-7 and TRBJ2-1; 8 bases fit TRBD1. In germline, CDR1 is SSHAT, CDR2 FNYEAQ (reference sequence). The CDR3 consists of 16 residues. The CDR3, as DNA: TGTGCTAGCAGCTTAGGGACAGGAACCTCCTACAATGAGCAGTTCTTC. This codes for CASSLGTGTSYNEQFF.

The chain links TRBV11-2 to TRBJ2-2; perhaps TRBD1 as D (6 bases). V dropped 5 bases and J dropped 4 bases, with 11 bases sitting between them. There are 14 residues in the CDR3. Per the germline V gene, CDR1 is SGHAT and CDR2 is FQNNGV. The CDR3 region has the DNA TGTGCCAGCAGCCCAGACAGGAGCACCGGGGAGCTGTTTTTT. Its translation: CASSPDRSTGELFF.

The chain links TRBV28 to TRBJ1-1, with D unresolved. V lost 5 bases and J lost 3, with 25 bases in between. This CDR3 contains 18 residues. CDR1 and CDR2 from the germline V gene are MDHEN and SYDVKM. The DNA for the CDR3 is TGTGCCAGCAGTAATCCATCACAGACTAAGTTGATCGACACTGAAGCTTTCTTT. Protein: CASSNPSQTKLIDTEAFF.

V gene TRBV7-2 combines with J gene TRBJ1-2; D possibly corresponds to TRBD1 (6 bases). This CDR3 is built from 13 residues. From germline, CDR1 is SGHTA and CDR2 FQGNSA. The ends were cut back, 8 bases at V and 2 bases at J, with 12 bases in the middle. The CDR3 spells CASRTEQNYGYTF. As DNA, the CDR3 is TGTGCCAGCCGGACAGAGCAGAACTATGGCTACACCTTC.

The chain couples TRBV10-3 to TRBJ2-3, with 8 bases identical to TRBD2. Germline loops: CDR1 ENHRY, CDR2 SYGVKD. Trimming took 6 bases from V and 2 from J; bases not matched to a gene: 7. The CDR3 consists of 15 residues. CDR3 residues: CAIRETSGYTDTQYF. As DNA, the CDR3 is TGTGCCATCAGGGAAACTAGCGGTTACACAGATACGCAGTATTTT.

CDR3 in DNA: TGTGCCAGCAGTTTAATGGGGACTGAAGCTTTCTTT. Residues: CASSLMGTEAFF. The chain recombines TRBV28 with TRBJ1-1; D remains unclear. Trimming pared 2 bases from V and 5 bases from J, leaving 6 bases between. The CDR3 is 12 residues long. Germline V gives CDR1 MDHEN, CDR2 SYDVKM.

This clone occurred once. The CDR3 here is CASSSDRGGEKLFF. The CDR3, as DNA: TGTGCCAGCAGCTCCGACAGGGGTGGAGAAAAACTGTTTTTT. The chain couples TRBV5-6 to TRBJ1-4, with TRBD1 identical over 8 bases. This CDR3 region has 14 residues. The germline CDR1 and CDR2 sequences are SGHDT and YYEEEE. J lost 8 bases, V lost 3 bases, and 6 bases had no gene match.

As concerns this clone: The same CDR3 is also encoded by other DNA sequences in this sample. CDR3 sequence (DNA): TGTGCCAGTACCGGGACTAGCGGAAACACCGGGGAGCTGTTTTTT. It yields the protein CASTGTSGNTGELFF. This sequence joins TRBV19 and TRBJ2-2; 11 positions agree with TRBD2. Germline CDR1 LNHDA, CDR2 SQIVND (reference sequence). Unmatched junction bases numbered 3, after V lost 7 bases and J lost 2 bases. This CDR3 has 15 amino acids.

CDR3 DNA sequence: TGTGCCAGCAGTCGTCTCTCTACAGGGGCTGGAAACACCATATATTTT. Protein product: CASSRLSTGAGNTIYF. This chain links TRBV27 with TRBJ1-3; TRBD1 matches 7 bases. CDR3 length equals 16 residues. Germline V CDR1 and CDR2: MNHEY, SMNVEV (reference sequence). Trimming took 5 bases from V and 2 from J; bases not matched to a gene: 9.

The V call is TRBV2, the J call TRBJ2-1; 7 bases align to TRBD2. The germline CDR1 and CDR2 sequences are SNHLY and FYNNEI. V trimming: 10 bases; J trimming: 4 bases; junction bases outside the gene matches: 10. The CDR3 is 14 residues long. The CDR3 reads CATTSGNPYNEQFF. Written as DNA, the CDR3 is TGTGCCACCACAAGCGGGAACCCTTACAATGAGCAGTTCTTC.

The chain is built from TRBV7-2 and TRBJ1-4, with 9 bases that match TRBD1. V shed 6 bases and J 3 bases; nucleotides not matched to a gene: 5. Germline V CDR1 and CDR2: SGHTA, FQGNSA. The CDR3 extends over 15 amino acids. As DNA, the CDR3 is TGTGCCAGCAGATCGGACAGGGGACCTAATGAAAAACTGTTTTTT. This sequence encodes CASRSDRGPNEKLFF.

The V and J genes are TRBV6-6 and TRBJ2-7, with 10 bases matching TRBD1. The CDR3 is made up of 14 amino acids. Unmatched junction bases numbered 7, after V lost 6 bases and J lost 5 bases. Per germline, CDR1 MNHNY and CDR2 SVGAGI (reference sequence). The CDR3 sequence: CASRIGQGGNEQYF. The DNA of the CDR3 is TGTGCCAGCAGAATCGGACAGGGGGGGAACGAGCAGTACTTC.

V gene TRBV7-2 combines with J gene TRBJ2-7; D might be TRBD1 or TRBD2, each matching 5 bases. In germline, CDR1 is SGHTA, CDR2 FQGNSA. With 5 bases removed from V and 1 base from J, the gap between germline ends came to 15 bases. This CDR3 is built from 15 residues. The CDR3 is CASSDAGDRSYEQYF. For the CDR3, the DNA is TGTGCCAGCAGCGACGCTGGGGACCGATCCTACGAGCAGTACTTC.

The chain recombines TRBV18 with TRBJ2-3, with D unresolved. This CDR3 comprises 14 residues. Trimming took 3 bases from V and 6 from J, leaving 13 bases between them. Germline CDR1 is KGHSH and CDR2 is LQKENI. The DNA of the CDR3 is TGTGCCAGCTCACCTCTGAGCTCTGGCGATACGCAGTATTTT. This gives the protein CASSPLSSGDTQYF.

The chain uses TRBV10-2 and TRBJ2-3; D possibly corresponds to TRBD2 (6 bases). The CDR3 consists of 14 residues. The germline gives CDR1 WSHSY, CDR2 SAAADI. V lost 3 bases, J lost 3 bases, and 10 bases lay in between. CDR3 nucleotides: TGCGCCAGCAGTGACGTTGGGAGGACAGATACGCAGTATTTT. This gives the protein CASSDVGRTDTQYF.

The V gene is TRBV29-1, the J gene TRBJ2-6; D might be TRBD2 (6 bases). Germline V gene sequence: CDR1 SQVTM, CDR2 ANQGSEA. Trimming removed 6 bases from V and 0 bases from J, with 9 bases in between. This CDR3 comprises 14 residues. CDR3 amino acids: CSVGLFSGANVLTF. The CDR3, as DNA: TGCAGCGTGGGACTTTTCTCTGGGGCCAACGTCCTGACTTTC.

V is TRBV30 and J is TRBJ1-5, with 11 nucleotides matching TRBD1. V trimming: 0 bases; J trimming: 7 bases; junction bases outside the gene matches: 5. CDR3 length: 15 amino acids. Germline lookup yields CDR1 GTSNPN and CDR2 SVGIG (reference sequence). CDR3: CAWSVSGTGGQPQHF. The CDR3 coding sequence is TGTGCCTGGAGTGTAAGTGGGACAGGGGGACAGCCCCAGCATTTT.

This clone was observed once. The J gene is TRBJ2-2, the V gene TRBV7-9; the D is unclear. Germline lookup yields CDR1 SEHNR and CDR2 FQNEAQ (reference sequence). The CDR3 totals 17 residues. Trimming pared 1 base from V and 0 bases from J, leaving 12 bases between. CDR3 sequence reads: CASSLVTDATNTGELFF. CDR3 coding DNA: TGTGCCAGCAGCTTAGTTACCGACGCAACGAACACCGGGGAGCTGTTTTTT.

J is TRBJ2-5 and V is TRBV28, with D uncertain. Germline CDR1 is MDHEN and CDR2 is SYDVKM. The V end was cut by 5 bases, the J end by 5 bases, with 12 bases between. The CDR3 consists of 13 residues. The CDR3 loop reads CASSRTVWETQYF. In nucleotides, the CDR3 is TGTGCCAGCAGTCGGACGGTTTGGGAGACCCAGTACTTC.